This note documents a single TCR beta chain sequence. Its antigen is not known. The CDR3 runs to 15 residues. V dropped 1 base and J dropped 2 bases, with 13 bases sitting between them. The germline V gene has CDR1 SGHDT and CDR2 YYEEEE. These data originate in a study of T cell responses to AZD1222 COVID-19 vaccine. Study context: Pooling was applied to second doses at about 4 or about 12 weeks.

Study results and caveats: Distributed over spike, vaccine-associated CD4 TCRs predominated at 160-218 and 743-854.

Sequenced by immunoSEQ multiplex PCR; TCRdb stores in-frame clones only, minus some. The data contain 75,000 to 100,000 clones, about nine tenths of them singletons. The sequenced sample was peripheral blood, obtained on day 0 of AZD1222 vaccination. This TCR was sampled from an adult in good health. V usage is TRBV5-6 and J usage is TRBJ2-7; D may be TRBD2 (5 bases). CDR3 nucleotide sequence: TGTGCCAGCAGCTTGCTCGAGGGATTTGCCTACGAGCAGTACTTC. Protein: CASSLLEGFAYEQYF.